This TCR beta chain was found in a study of T cell responses to AZD1222 COVID-19 vaccine (dated by TCRdb to 2020 to 2023). General notes on the study: AZD1222 recipients with second doses at about 4 weeks or about 12 weeks were pooled, because spike-specific TCR depth and breadth did not differ between schedules. A total of approximately 240 trial participants underwent TCR sequencing, of whom approximately 210 received two doses of AZD1222 and about 26 received two doses of the MenACWY control vaccine. Trial participants were enrolled by age into 18-55, 56-69 and 70-plus year subgroups, with roughly 150, 30 and 60 TCR-sequenced participants respectively.

The CDR3 regions of human TCRbeta chains were analyzed by immunosequencing. The source study handled its data this way. TCRs in the repertoires were matched against a reference library of SARS-CoV-2-specific TCRs that had been generated with the MIRA antigen-specificity platform. Breadth was defined as the fraction of unique TCRs that were SARS-CoV-2-associated. Depth was defined as the fraction of total T cells that were SARS-CoV-2-associated. Using the MIRA data, every spike-specific TCR was mapped to the spike region that the TCR reacted to and assigned to either a CD4 or a CD8 class. Log10-transformed breadth and depth values were compared by one-way ANOVA with Sidak's multiple comparisons tests. The table comes from immuneACCESS by way of TCRdb, which keeps in-frame sequences with V and J called. Part of the clones is missing from these tables; in studies checked, under half for an unresolved V gene and the rest for unknown reasons. Clone size and V and J calls were adopted from that table, with D and trimming inferred from the DNA. Counted in this sample were more than 150,000 clones; about nine tenths of them appeared once. The ten largest clones add up to less than 2% of the sample.

The germline V gene supplies CDR1 SGHTA and CDR2 FQGNSA. Counted from cysteine to phenylalanine, this CDR3 has 13 amino acids. Here the CDR3 DNA is all that survives: 39 bases in frame from base 1. The junction carries 10 bases between V and J, which are trimmed by 5 bases and 3 bases respectively. This specimen's time point label, interpreted: baseline before first vaccination. Vaccinee samples came from UK trials COV001 and COV002, including a single-blind randomized controlled phase 2/3 trial of AZD1222 (ChAdOx1 nCoV-19) in healthy adults. For TCRbeta chain sequencing, PBMC samples were collected from trial participants at day 0 and at day 28 after the second dose. As for this clone: No antigen is known for it. Within one base of it there is no much larger clone, and no base qualities were kept.

Study-wide findings and limitations: Spike-specific TCR breadth and depth rose significantly after two AZD1222 doses compared with day 0 and with MenACWY recipients. Only a handful of AZD1222 recipients were SARS-CoV-2 seropositive at baseline, limiting conclusions about previously exposed vaccinees. Reportedly, almost half of the unique spike-specific TCRs recognized epitopes lying outside the regions that are mutated in the B.1.351 and B.1.1.7 variants. Because no day 14 peak-response samples were available, repertoires were characterized only after the peak T cell response. In the small 56-69-year group, the increase in depth fell short of significance, most likely because of low power. Participants were mostly white British and included more females than males, and it was suggested by the authors that clonal diversity may have been underestimated. Vaccine-associated CD4 TCRs spanned the whole spike protein, with dominant responses in regions 160-218 and 743-854.

This TCR came from an adult in good health. The rearrangement combines TRBV7-2 with TRBJ1-2, with the D gene not clear enough to name. Sample: peripheral blood, taken on day 0 of AZD1222 vaccination. Read as DNA, the sequence is TGTGCCAGCAGCAACACAGCCCACTATGGCTACACCTTC. Its product reads: CASSNTAHYGYTF.